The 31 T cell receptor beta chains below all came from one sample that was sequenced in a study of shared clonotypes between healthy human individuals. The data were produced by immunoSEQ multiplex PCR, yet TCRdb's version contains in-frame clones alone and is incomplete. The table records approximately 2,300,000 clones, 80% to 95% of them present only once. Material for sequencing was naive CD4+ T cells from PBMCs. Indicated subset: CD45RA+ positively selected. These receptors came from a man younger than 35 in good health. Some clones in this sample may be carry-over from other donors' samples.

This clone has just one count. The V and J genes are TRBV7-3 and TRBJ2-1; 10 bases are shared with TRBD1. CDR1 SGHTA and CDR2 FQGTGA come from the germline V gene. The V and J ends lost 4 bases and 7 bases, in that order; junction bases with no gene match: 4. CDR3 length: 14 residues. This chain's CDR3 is CASSSGTGVNEQFF. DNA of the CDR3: TGTGCCAGCAGCTCAGGGACAGGGGTAAATGAGCAGTTCTTC.

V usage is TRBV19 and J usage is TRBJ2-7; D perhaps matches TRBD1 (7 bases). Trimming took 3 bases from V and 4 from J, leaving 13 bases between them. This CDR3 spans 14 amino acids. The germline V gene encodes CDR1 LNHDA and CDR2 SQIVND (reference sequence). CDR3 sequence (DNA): TGTGCCAGTAGTATCTCTCCAGGGGGGTACGAGCAGTACTTC. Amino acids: CASSISPGGYEQYF.

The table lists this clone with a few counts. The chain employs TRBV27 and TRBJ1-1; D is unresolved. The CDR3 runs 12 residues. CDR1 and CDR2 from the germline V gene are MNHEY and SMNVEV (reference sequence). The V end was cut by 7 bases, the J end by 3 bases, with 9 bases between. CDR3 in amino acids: CASKNSYTEAFF. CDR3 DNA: TGTGCCAGCAAAAACAGCTACACTGAAGCTTTCTTT.

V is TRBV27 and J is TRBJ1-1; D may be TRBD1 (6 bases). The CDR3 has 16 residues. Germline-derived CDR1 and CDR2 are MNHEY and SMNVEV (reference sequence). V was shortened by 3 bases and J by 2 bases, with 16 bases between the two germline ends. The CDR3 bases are TGTGCCAGCAGTTTCTACGCCCGGGGGGCTAACACTGAAGCTTTCTTT. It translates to CASSFYARGANTEAFF.

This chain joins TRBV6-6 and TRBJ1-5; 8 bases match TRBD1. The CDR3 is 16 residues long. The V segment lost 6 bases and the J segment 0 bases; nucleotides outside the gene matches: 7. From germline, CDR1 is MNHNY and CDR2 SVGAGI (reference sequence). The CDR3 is CASSRRDRNSNQPQHF. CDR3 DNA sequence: TGTGCCAGCAGCCGCAGGGACAGGAATAGCAATCAGCCCCAGCATTTT.

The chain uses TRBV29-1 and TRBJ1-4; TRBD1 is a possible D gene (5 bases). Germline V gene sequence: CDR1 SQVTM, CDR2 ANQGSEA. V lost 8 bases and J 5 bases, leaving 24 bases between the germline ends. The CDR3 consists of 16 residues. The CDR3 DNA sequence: TGCAGCACACCCACTTACACCGGACGGGGGAATGAAAAACTGTTTTTT. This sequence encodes CSTPTYTGRGNEKLFF. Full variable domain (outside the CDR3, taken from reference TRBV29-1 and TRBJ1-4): SAVISQKPSRDICQRGTSLTIQCQVDSQVTMMFWYRQQPGQSLTLIATANQGSEATYESGFVIDKFPISRPNLTFSTLTVSNMSPEDSSIYLCSTPTYTGRGNEKLFFGSGTQLSVL.

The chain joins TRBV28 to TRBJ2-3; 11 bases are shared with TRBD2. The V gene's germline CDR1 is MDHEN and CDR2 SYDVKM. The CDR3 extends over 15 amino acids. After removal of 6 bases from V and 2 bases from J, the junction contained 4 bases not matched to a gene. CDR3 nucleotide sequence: TGTGCCAGCAGCCCGACTAGCGGGAACACAGATACGCAGTATTTT. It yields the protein CASSPTSGNTDTQYF. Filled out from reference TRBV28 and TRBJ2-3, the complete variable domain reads DVKVTQSSRYLVKRTGEKVFLECVQDMDHENMFWYRQDPGLGLRLIYFSYDVKMKEKGDIPEGYSVSREKKERFSLILESASTNQTSMYLCASSPTSGNTDTQYFGPGTRLTVL.

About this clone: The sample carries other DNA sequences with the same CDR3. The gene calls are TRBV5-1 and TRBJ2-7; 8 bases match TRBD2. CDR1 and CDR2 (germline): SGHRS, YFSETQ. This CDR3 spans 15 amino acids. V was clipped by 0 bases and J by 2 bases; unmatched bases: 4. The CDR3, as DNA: TGCGCCAGCAGCTTGGCCAGCGGGAGTGCCTACGAGCAGTACTTC. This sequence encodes CASSLASGSAYEQYF.

The CDR3 is CASSTSRDRSYTF. The CDR3 coding sequence is TGTGCCAGCAGTACAAGCAGGGATAGGAGCTACACCTTC. The chain combines TRBV27 with TRBJ1-2; D might be TRBD1 (5 bases). With 5 bases removed from V and 9 bases from J, the gap between germline ends came to 16 bases. The germline V gene encodes CDR1 MNHEY and CDR2 SMNVEV (reference sequence). This CDR3 is built from 13 residues.

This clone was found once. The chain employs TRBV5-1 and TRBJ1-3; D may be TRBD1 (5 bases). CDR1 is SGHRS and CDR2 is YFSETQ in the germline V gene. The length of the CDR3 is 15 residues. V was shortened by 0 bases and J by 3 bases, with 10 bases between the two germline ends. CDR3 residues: CASSLARDDGNTIYF. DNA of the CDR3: TGCGCCAGCAGCTTGGCCCGGGACGATGGAAACACCATATATTTT.

The chain's CDR3 is CASSSPSSGGGEQYF. CDR3 in DNA: TGTGCCAGCAGCTCCCCCTCCTCCGGGGGAGGCGAGCAGTACTTC. The rearrangement joins TRBV28 to TRBJ2-7, with a weak D call TRBD2 (6 bases). Deletions cut 6 bases from V and 6 bases from J, with 21 bases between. This CDR3 is built from 15 residues. Germline values: CDR1 MDHEN, CDR2 SYDVKM. Drawing the rest from reference TRBV28 and TRBJ2-7, the complete variable domain is DVKVTQSSRYLVKRTGEKVFLECVQDMDHENMFWYRQDPGLGLRLIYFSYDVKMKEKGDIPEGYSVSREKKERFSLILESASTNQTSMYLCASSSPSSGGGEQYFGPGTRLTVT.

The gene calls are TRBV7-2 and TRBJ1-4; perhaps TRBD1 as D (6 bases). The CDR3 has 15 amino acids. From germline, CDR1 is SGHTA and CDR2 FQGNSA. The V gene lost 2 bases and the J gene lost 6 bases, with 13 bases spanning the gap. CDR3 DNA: TGTGCCAGCAGCTTAAGGGGGGACACTTATGAAAAACTGTTTTTT. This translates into CASSLRGDTYEKLFF.

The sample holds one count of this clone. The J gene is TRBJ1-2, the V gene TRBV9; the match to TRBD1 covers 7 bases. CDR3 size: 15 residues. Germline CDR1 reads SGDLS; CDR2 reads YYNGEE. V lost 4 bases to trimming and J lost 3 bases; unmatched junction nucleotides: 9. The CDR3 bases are TGTGCCAGCAGCCCCCAGGGGACAGCCGACTATGGCTACACCTTC. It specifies CASSPQGTADYGYTF.

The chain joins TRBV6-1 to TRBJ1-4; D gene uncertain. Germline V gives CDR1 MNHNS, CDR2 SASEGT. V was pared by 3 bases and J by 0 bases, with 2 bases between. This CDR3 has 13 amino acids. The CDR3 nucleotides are TGTGCCAGCAGTGATGCAACTAATGAAAAACTGTTTTTT. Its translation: CASSDATNEKLFF.

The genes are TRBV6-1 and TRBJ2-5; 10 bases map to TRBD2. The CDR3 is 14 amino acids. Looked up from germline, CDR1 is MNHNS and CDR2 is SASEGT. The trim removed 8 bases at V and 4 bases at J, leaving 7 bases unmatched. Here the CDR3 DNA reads TGTGCCAGCCTGGGACTAGCGACAGGAGAGACCCAGTACTTC. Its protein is CASLGLATGETQYF.

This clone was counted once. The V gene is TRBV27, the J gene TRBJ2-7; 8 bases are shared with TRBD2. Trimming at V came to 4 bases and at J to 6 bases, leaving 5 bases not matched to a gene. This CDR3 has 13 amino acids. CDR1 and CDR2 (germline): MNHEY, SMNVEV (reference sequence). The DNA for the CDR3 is TGTGCCAGCAGTTCGCCCGGGGGGGCCGAGCAGTACTTC. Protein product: CASSSPGGAEQYF.

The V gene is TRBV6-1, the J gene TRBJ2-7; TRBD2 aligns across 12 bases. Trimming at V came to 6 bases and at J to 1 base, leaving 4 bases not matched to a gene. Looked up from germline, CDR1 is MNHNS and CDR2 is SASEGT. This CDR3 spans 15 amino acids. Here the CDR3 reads CASRTLAGGSYEQYF. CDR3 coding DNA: TGTGCCAGCAGGACTCTAGCGGGAGGGTCCTACGAGCAGTACTTC.

The CDR3 region is CAISGANVLTF. For the CDR3, the DNA is TGTGCGATCTCCGGGGCCAACGTCCTGACTTTC. The chain is built from TRBV28 and TRBJ2-6; D is uncertain. This CDR3 has 11 amino acids. In germline, CDR1 is MDHEN, CDR2 SYDVKM.

CDR3 bases: TGTGCCAGCCGAGTCGGGTTCCCTAATGAGCAGTTCTTC. This encodes CASRVGFPNEQFF. The V gene is TRBV28, the J gene TRBJ2-1; unclear D gene. Trimming removed 8 bases from V and 7 bases from J, with 15 bases in between. CDR1 is MDHEN, CDR2 SYDVKM, per germline. This CDR3 contains 13 residues.

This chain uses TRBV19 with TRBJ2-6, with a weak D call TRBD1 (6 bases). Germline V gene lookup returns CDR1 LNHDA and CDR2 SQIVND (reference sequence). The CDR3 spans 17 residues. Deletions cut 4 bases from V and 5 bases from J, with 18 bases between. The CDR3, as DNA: TGTGCCAGTAGTACTTATAGTGGGGGCCCCTGGGCCAACGTCCTGACTTTC. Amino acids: CASSTYSGGPWANVLTF.

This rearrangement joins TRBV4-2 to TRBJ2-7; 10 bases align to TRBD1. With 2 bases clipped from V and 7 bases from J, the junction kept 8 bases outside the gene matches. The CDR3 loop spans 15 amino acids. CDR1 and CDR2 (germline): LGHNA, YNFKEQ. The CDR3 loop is CASSQTGTGVGEQYF. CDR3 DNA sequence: TGTGCCAGCAGCCAAACCGGGACAGGGGTTGGGGAGCAGTACTTC.

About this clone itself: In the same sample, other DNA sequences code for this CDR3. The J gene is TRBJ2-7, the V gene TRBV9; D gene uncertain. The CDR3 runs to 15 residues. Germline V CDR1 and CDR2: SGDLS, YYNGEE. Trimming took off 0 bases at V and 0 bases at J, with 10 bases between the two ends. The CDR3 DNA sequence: TGTGCCAGCAGCGTAGGGGCAGAATCCTCCTACGAGCAGTACTTC. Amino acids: CASSVGAESSYEQYF.

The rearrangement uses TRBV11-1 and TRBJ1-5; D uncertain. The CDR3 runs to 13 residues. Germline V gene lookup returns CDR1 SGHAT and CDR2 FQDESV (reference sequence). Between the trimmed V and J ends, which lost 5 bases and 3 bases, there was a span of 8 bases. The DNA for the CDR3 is TGTGCCAGCAGCCCTTACCCCAATCAGCCCCAGCATTTT. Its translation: CASSPYPNQPQHF. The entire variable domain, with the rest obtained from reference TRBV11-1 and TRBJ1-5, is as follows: EAEVAQSPRYKITEKSQAVAFWCDPISGHATLYWYRQILGQGPELLVQFQDESVVDDSQLPKDRFSAERLKGVDSTLKIQPAELGDSAMYLCASSPYPNQPQHFGDGTRLSIL.

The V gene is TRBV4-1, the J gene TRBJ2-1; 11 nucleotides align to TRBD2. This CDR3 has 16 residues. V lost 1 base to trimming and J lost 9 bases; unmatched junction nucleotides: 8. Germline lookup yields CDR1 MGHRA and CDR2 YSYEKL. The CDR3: CASSQGLAGGPTEQFF. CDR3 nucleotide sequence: TGCGCCAGCAGCCAAGGCTTAGCGGGAGGGCCGACTGAGCAGTTCTTC.

The CDR3 protein is CASSLGAGSNQPQHF. CDR3 bases: TGTGCCAGCTCACTGGGGGCCGGTAGCAATCAGCCCCAGCATTTT. The chain carries TRBV18 and TRBJ1-5; D perhaps matches TRBD1 (6 bases). The CDR3 is made up of 15 amino acids. From germline, CDR1 is KGHSH and CDR2 LQKENI. Trimming pared 4 bases from V and 0 bases from J, leaving 10 bases between.

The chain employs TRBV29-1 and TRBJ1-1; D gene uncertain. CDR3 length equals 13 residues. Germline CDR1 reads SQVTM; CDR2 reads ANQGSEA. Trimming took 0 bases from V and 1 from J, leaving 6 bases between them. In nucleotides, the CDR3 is TGCAGCGTTGAAGATCGAAGGAACACTGAAGCTTTCTTT. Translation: CSVEDRRNTEAFF. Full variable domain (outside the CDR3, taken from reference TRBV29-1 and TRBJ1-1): SAVISQKPSRDICQRGTSLTIQCQVDSQVTMMFWYRQQPGQSLTLIATANQGSEATYESGFVIDKFPISRPNLTFSTLTVSNMSPEDSSIYLCSVEDRRNTEAFFGQGTRLTVV.

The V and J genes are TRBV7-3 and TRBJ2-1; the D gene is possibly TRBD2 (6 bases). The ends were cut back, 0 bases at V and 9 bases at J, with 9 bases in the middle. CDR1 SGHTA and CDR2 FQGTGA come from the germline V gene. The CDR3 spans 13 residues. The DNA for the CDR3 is TGTGCCAGCAGCTTAACTCTAGCGACTGAGCAGTTCTTC. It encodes CASSLTLATEQFF.

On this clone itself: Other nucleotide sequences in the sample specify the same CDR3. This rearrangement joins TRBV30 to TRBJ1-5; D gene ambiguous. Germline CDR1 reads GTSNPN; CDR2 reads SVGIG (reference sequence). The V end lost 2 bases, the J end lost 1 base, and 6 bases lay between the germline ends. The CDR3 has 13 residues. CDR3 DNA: TGTGCCTGGAGTCCCGAGAGCAATCAGCCCCAGCATTTT. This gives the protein CAWSPESNQPQHF.

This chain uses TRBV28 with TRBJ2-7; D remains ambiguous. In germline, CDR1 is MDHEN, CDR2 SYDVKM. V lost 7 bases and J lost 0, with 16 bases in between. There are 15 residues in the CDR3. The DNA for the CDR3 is TGTGCCAGCACCGGCTACAGCAGATACTCCTACGAGCAGTACTTC. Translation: CASTGYSRYSYEQYF.

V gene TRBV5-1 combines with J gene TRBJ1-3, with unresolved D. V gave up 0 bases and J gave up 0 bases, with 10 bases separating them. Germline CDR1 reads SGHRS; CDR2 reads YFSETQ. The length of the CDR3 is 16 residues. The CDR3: CASSLAGRPSGNTIYF. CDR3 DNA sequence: TGCGCCAGCAGCTTGGCCGGACGTCCCTCTGGAAACACCATATATTTT.

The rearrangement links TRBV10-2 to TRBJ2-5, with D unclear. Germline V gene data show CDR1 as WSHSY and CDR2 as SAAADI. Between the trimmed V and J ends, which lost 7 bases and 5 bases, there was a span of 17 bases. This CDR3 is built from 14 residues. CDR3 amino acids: CASTPIADGETQYF. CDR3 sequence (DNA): TGCGCCAGCACACCAATCGCCGATGGGGAGACCCAGTACTTC.